Each of the 25 T cell receptor beta chains below was sequenced from the same sample in a study of beta chain features in type 1 diabetes. Reverse transcription of all isolated RNA meant that expressed TCRB transcripts were sequenced. Measured with immunoSEQ multiplex PCR; TCRdb has only the in-frame clones, and not every one. In the table there are about 15,000 clones, around two fifths of which are singletons. Sequenced input: stem cell memory CD4+ T cells from blood. Receptor source: a woman between 40 and 55 years old in good health.

This clone occurred once. The rearrangement joins TRBV9 to TRBJ2-5, with 15 positions matching TRBD2. V lost 0 bases, J lost 1 base, and 1 base stayed unmatched. The germline CDR1 and CDR2 sequences are SGDLS and YYNGEE. The CDR3 contains 17 residues. CDR3 sequence: CASSVGGLAGGQETQYF. The CDR3 bases are TGTGCCAGCAGCGTAGGGGGACTAGCGGGGGGCCAAGAGACCCAGTACTTC.

The chain joins TRBV5-4 to TRBJ2-7, with D possibly being TRBD1 (6 bases). Looked up from germline, CDR1 is SGHNT and CDR2 is YYREEE (reference sequence). Trimming pared 4 bases from V and 4 bases from J, leaving 21 bases between. CDR3 size: 16 residues. CDR3 DNA: TGTGCCAGCAGCCAAGATCCCGCGAGCAGGGGTTACGAGCAGTACTTC. This encodes CASSQDPASRGYEQYF.

This clone came up a few times. The chain carries TRBV6-5 and TRBJ1-1; tentative D call: TRBD1 (6 bases). The germline V gene encodes CDR1 MNHEY and CDR2 SVGAGI. CDR3 length: 13 residues. The V gene lost 9 bases and the J gene lost 10 bases, with 21 bases spanning the gap. CDR3 nucleotides: TGTGCCAGTTTCTCCGGGACACCTCAGGCAGCTTTCTTT. It is translated as CASFSGTPQAAFF.

The CDR3 region has the DNA TGTGCCAGCAGCCCCGGGACTAGCGGGGGGGCAGGCGGGGAGCTGTTTTTT. Amino acid sequence: CASSPGTSGGAGGELFF. This chain links TRBV4-2 with TRBJ2-2, with 16 bases identical to TRBD2. Germline CDR1 and CDR2: LGHNA and YNFKEQ. The junction had 6 bases not matched to a gene; V was cut back by 4 bases and J by 7 bases. The CDR3 sequence is 17 residues long.

The table lists this clone with a few counts. The chain employs TRBV18 and TRBJ1-1; tentatively, D is TRBD1 (6 bases). The germline V gene has CDR1 KGHSH and CDR2 LQKENI. V was trimmed by 4 bases and J by 4 bases, leaving 13 bases between them. The CDR3 length is 14 residues. CDR3 residues: CASSLGHSATEAFF. Written as DNA, the CDR3 is TGTGCCAGCTCACTGGGACACAGTGCCACTGAAGCTTTCTTT.

The rearrangement uses TRBV2 and TRBJ2-3, with D possibly TRBD2 on 6 matching bases. CDR1 and CDR2 (germline): SNHLY, FYNNEI. V was cut by 10 bases and J by 3 bases, with 14 bases left in between. The CDR3 consists of 13 residues. In DNA form, the CDR3 reads TGTGCCACCGTAGCGGATCGGACAGATACGCAGTATTTT. Protein sequence: CATVADRTDTQYF.

V usage is TRBV9 and J usage is TRBJ1-5, with a possible D match to TRBD1 (5 bases). Germline-derived CDR1 and CDR2 are SGDLS and YYNGEE. V was clipped by 0 bases and J by 0 bases, with 7 bases between them. This CDR3 comprises 15 residues. CDR3 residues: CASSVEGYSNQPQHF. For the CDR3, the DNA is TGTGCCAGCAGCGTAGAGGGGTATAGCAATCAGCCCCAGCATTTT.

The chain employs TRBV5-1 and TRBJ1-1; D is unclear. The CDR3 consists of 11 residues. CDR1 is SGHRS and CDR2 is YFSETQ in the germline V gene. The CDR3 loop reads CTNEVITEAFF. CDR3 DNA sequence: TGCACAAACGAAGTCATCACTGAAGCTTTCTTT.

The rearrangement uses TRBV14 and TRBJ2-1; the match to TRBD2 covers 7 bases. Germline trimming cut 2 bases from V and 4 bases from J; bases unmatched to any gene: 8. This CDR3 comprises 16 residues. Germline CDR1 reads SGHDN; CDR2 reads FVKESK. CDR3 in DNA: TGTGCCAGCAGCCAACCAGCGGGGTTACCTTACAATGAGCAGTTCTTC. Translated: CASSQPAGLPYNEQFF.

The chain is built from TRBV5-1 and TRBJ2-5; 7 nucleotides line up with TRBD1. Germline V lookup: CDR1 SGHRS, CDR2 YFSETQ. CDR3 length: 14 residues. V lost 0 bases and J lost 5; bases outside the gene matches: 4. The CDR3 here is CASSLEGGRETQYF. As DNA, the CDR3 is TGCGCCAGCAGCTTGGAAGGGGGCAGGGAGACCCAGTACTTC.

This clone was counted only a few times. The chain is built from TRBV19 and TRBJ1-5; 7 bases map to TRBD1. Trimming took 0 bases from V and 7 from J; bases not matched to a gene: 6. Per the germline V gene, CDR1 is LNHDA and CDR2 is SQIVND (reference sequence). The CDR3 consists of 15 residues. CDR3 in DNA: TGTGCCAGTAGTATAGAAGGGGGCGGCAGACAGCCCCAGCATTTT. Translation: CASSIEGGGRQPQHF. Using reference TRBV19 and TRBJ1-5 for the parts outside the CDR3, the full variable domain is DGGITQSPKYLFRKEGQNVTLSCEQNLNHDAMYWYRQDPGQGLRLIYYSQIVNDFQKGDIAEGYSVSREKKESFPLTVTSAQKNPTAFYLCASSIEGGGRQPQHFGDGTRLSIL.

This clone was detected only a few times. The CDR3 reads CASSQEIQYEQYF. The DNA for the CDR3 is TGCGCCAGCAGCCAAGAAATACAATACGAGCAGTACTTC. The chain employs TRBV4-3 and TRBJ2-7, with D uncertain. This CDR3 comprises 13 residues. The ends were cut back, 0 bases at V and 4 bases at J, with 7 bases in the middle. CDR1 is LGHNA, CDR2 YSLEER, per germline.

This clone has just a few counts. In DNA form, the CDR3 reads TGTGCCAGCTCCCCCTCCTCGTACCAAGAGACCCAGTACTTC. Its protein is CASSPSSYQETQYF. This chain joins TRBV18 and TRBJ2-5; no definite D call. V lost 6 bases and J lost 0, with 11 bases in between. Germline CDR1 reads KGHSH; CDR2 reads LQKENI. The length of the CDR3 is 14 residues. The entire variable domain, with the rest obtained from reference TRBV18 and TRBJ2-5, is as follows: NAGVMQNPRHLVRRRGQEARLRCSPMKGHSHVYWYRQLPEEGLKFMVYLQKENIIDESGMPKERFSAEFPKEGPSILRIQQVVRGDSAAYFCASSPSSYQETQYFGPGTRLLVL.

The chain combines TRBV5-1 with TRBJ2-7, with a tentative D call TRBD1 (6 bases). The V gene lost 7 bases and the J gene lost 3 bases, with 20 bases spanning the gap. The CDR3 spans 15 residues. Germline V gene data show CDR1 as SGHRS and CDR2 as YFSETQ. The CDR3 region is CASARVETGVYEQYF. The CDR3 nucleotides are TGCGCCAGCGCCCGAGTGGAGACAGGTGTCTACGAGCAGTACTTC.

This chain joins TRBV5-6 and TRBJ1-6, with D unresolved. The CDR3 consists of 12 residues. V lost 3 bases to trimming and J lost 8 bases, with 6 bases between them. Per the germline V gene, CDR1 is SGHDT and CDR2 is YYEEEE. The CDR3 is CASSSPDSPLHF. In DNA form, the CDR3 reads TGTGCCAGCAGCTCCCCTGATTCACCCCTCCACTTT.

This clone appeared a few times. This chain joins TRBV19 and TRBJ1-5; 7 nucleotides line up with TRBD1. The CDR3 consists of 15 residues. Per the germline V gene, CDR1 is LNHDA and CDR2 is SQIVND (reference sequence). V was clipped by 2 bases and J by 4 bases; unmatched bases: 5. The CDR3 sequence: CASSITGALNQPQHF. The CDR3 region has the DNA TGTGCCAGTAGTATAACAGGGGCCCTTAATCAGCCCCAGCATTTT.

V usage is TRBV7-9 and J usage is TRBJ1-1, with D unclear. Germline V lookup: CDR1 SEHNR, CDR2 FQNEAQ (reference sequence). The CDR3 loop spans 13 amino acids. V shed 5 bases and J shed 0 bases, with 7 bases lying between them. CDR3 protein: CASSPSLNTEAFF. CDR3 coding DNA: TGTGCCAGCAGCCCTAGTTTGAACACTGAAGCTTTCTTT.

J is TRBJ2-7 and V is TRBV7-9; 7 nucleotides match TRBD1. Germline CDR1 SEHNR, CDR2 FQNEAQ (reference sequence). With V trimmed by 5 bases and J by 6 bases, 10 bases remained unmatched. The CDR3 spans 14 residues. CDR3 protein: CASSKDRLVGEQYF. CDR3 nucleotide sequence: TGTGCCAGCAGCAAGGACAGGCTTGTGGGCGAGCAGTACTTC.

This sequence joins TRBV5-5 and TRBJ1-3, with a tentative D call TRBD1 (6 bases). Trimming took off 1 base at V and 4 bases at J, with 9 bases between the two ends. Germline values: CDR1 SGHKS, CDR2 YYEKEE (reference sequence). This CDR3 has 14 amino acids. The CDR3 coding sequence is TGTGCCAGCAGCTTGTCAGGGGCCGGAAACACCATATATTTT. It specifies CASSLSGAGNTIYF.

The chain recombines TRBV2 with TRBJ2-1; D might be TRBD2 (5 bases). Germline values: CDR1 SNHLY, CDR2 FYNNEI. CDR3 length: 13 residues. V was trimmed by 6 bases and J by 3 bases, leaving 9 bases between them. The CDR3 coding sequence is TGTGCCAGCAGCTACGGGGTCTACAATGAGCAGTTCTTC. This sequence encodes CASSYGVYNEQFF.

This chain connects TRBV18 to TRBJ1-1; 7 nucleotides align to TRBD1. After removal of 4 bases from V and 5 bases from J, the junction contained 7 bases not matched to a gene. This CDR3 has 14 residues. The germline V gene has CDR1 KGHSH and CDR2 LQKENI. The CDR3 loop reads CASSLNRGETEAFF. The CDR3 region has the DNA TGTGCCAGCTCACTTAACAGGGGAGAGACTGAAGCTTTCTTT.

This sequence joins TRBV5-1 and TRBJ1-1, with a possible D match to TRBD1 (5 bases). The CDR3 totals 15 residues. Trimming pared 2 bases from V and 1 base from J, leaving 12 bases between. CDR1 and CDR2 (germline): SGHRS, YFSETQ. CDR3 DNA: TGCGCCAGCAGCTTACAACCAGGACAGAACACTGAAGCTTTCTTT. The encoded protein is CASSLQPGQNTEAFF. The whole variable domain, remainder taken from reference TRBV5-1 and TRBJ1-1, is KAGVTQTPRYLIKTRGQQVTLSCSPISGHRSVSWYQQTPGQGLQFLFEYFSETQRNKGNFPGRFSGRQFSNSRSEMNVSTLELGDSALYLCASSLQPGQNTEAFFGQGTRLTVV.

This clone came up a few times. The chain combines TRBV6-1 with TRBJ1-1; perhaps TRBD1 as D (5 bases). The V gene lost 5 bases and the J gene lost 11 bases, with 24 bases spanning the gap. Germline V gene data show CDR1 as MNHNS and CDR2 as SASEGT. CDR3 length equals 15 residues. DNA for the CDR3: TGTGCCAGCAGTCTGAAGGGGTGGGATAAGATCGGGGCTTTCTTT. Its protein product is CASSLKGWDKIGAFF.

The J gene is TRBJ2-1, the V gene TRBV28; TRBD1 matches 7 bases. The trim removed 3 bases at V and 5 bases at J, leaving 4 bases unmatched. This CDR3 is 14 amino acids long. Germline V gives CDR1 MDHEN, CDR2 SYDVKM. The CDR3 protein is CASSFSDRDNEQFF. CDR3 DNA: TGTGCCAGCAGTTTCTCTGACAGGGACAATGAGCAGTTCTTC. Full variable domain (remainder filled in from reference TRBV28 and TRBJ2-1): DVKVTQSSRYLVKRTGEKVFLECVQDMDHENMFWYRQDPGLGLRLIYFSYDVKMKEKGDIPEGYSVSREKKERFSLILESASTNQTSMYLCASSFSDRDNEQFFGPGTRLTVL.

The chain employs TRBV19 and TRBJ2-6; possible D gene TRBD2, 6 bases. Germline loops: CDR1 LNHDA, CDR2 SQIVND (reference sequence). V shed 6 bases and J shed 2 bases, with 17 bases lying between them. There are 17 residues in the CDR3. For the CDR3, the DNA is TGTGCCAGTAGACCTGGGACTTCTCCCACTGGGGCCAACGTCCTGACTTTC. The encoded protein is CASRPGTSPTGANVLTF. The full variable domain, with the rest looked up from reference TRBV19 and TRBJ2-6, is DGGITQSPKYLFRKEGQNVTLSCEQNLNHDAMYWYRQDPGQGLRLIYYSQIVNDFQKGDIAEGYSVSREKKESFPLTVTSAQKNPTAFYLCASRPGTSPTGANVLTFGAGSRLTVL.